This T cell receptor (beta chain) was obtained from a study of T-cell memory formation after mild COVID-19. Germline values: CDR1 SGHRS, CDR2 YFSETQ. The CDR3 contains 15 residues. J gave up 3 bases and V 0 bases, and 5 bases lay outside the gene matches. This clonotype was counted between two and nine times. TCRdb independently ran MiXCR on the 5' RACE reads; one entry per CDR3 protein. The sample records some 270,000 distinct CDR3 sequences, 15% being singletons. What was sequenced was PBMCs or a T cell subset sorted from them (not recorded which). This clonotype was sampled from an adult woman who had mild COVID-19 (a few samples of this study predate the infection). Cell type and time point are not known. The chain employs TRBV5-1 and TRBJ2-7, with 8 bases aligning to TRBD1. CDR3 in DNA: TGCGCCAGCAGCTTGGCCGGACAGGGTATCTACGAGCAGTACTTC. This codes for CASSLAGQGIYEQYF. The full variable domain, with the rest looked up from reference TRBV5-1 and TRBJ2-7, is KAGVTQTPRYLIKTRGQQVTLSCSPISGHRSVSWYQQTPGQGLQFLFEYFSETQRNKGNFPGRFSGRQFSNSRSEMNVSTLELGDSALYLCASSLAGQGIYEQYFGPGTRLTVT.